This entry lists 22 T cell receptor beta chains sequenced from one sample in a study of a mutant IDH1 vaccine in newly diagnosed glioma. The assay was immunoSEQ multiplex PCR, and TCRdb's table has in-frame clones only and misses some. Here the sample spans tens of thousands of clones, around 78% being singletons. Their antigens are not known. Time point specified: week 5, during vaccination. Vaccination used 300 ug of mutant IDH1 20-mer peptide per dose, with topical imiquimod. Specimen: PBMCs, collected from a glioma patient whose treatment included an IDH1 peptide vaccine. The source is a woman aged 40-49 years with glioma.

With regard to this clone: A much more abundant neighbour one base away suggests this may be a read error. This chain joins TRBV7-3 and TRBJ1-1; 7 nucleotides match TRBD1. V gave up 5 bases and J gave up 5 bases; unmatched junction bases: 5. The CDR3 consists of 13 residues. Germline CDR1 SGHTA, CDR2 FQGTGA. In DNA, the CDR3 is TGTGCCAGCAGCGCAACAGGGGATACTGAAGCTTTCTTT. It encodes CASSATGDTEAFF.

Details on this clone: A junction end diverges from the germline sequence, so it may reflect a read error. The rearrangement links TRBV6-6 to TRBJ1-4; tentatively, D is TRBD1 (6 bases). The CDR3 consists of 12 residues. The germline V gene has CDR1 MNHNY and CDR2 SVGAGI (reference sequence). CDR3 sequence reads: CASSPPAGARHF. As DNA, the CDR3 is TGTGCCAGCAGTCCCCCGGCGGGGGCGAGACATTTT.

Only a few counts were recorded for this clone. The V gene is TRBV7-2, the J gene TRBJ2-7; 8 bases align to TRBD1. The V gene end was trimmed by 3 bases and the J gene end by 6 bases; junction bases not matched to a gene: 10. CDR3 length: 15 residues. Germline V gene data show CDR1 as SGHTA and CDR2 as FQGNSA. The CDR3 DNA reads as TGTGCCAGCAGCTTCTATTGGGAACAGGGGGTCGAGCAGTACTTC. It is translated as CASSFYWEQGVEQYF.

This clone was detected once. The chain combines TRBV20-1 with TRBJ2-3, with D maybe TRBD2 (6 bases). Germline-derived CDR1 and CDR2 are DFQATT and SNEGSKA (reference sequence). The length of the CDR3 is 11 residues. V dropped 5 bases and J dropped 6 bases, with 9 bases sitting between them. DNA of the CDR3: TGCAGTGCTGGAGGGTCGGATACGCAGTATTTT. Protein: CSAGGSDTQYF.

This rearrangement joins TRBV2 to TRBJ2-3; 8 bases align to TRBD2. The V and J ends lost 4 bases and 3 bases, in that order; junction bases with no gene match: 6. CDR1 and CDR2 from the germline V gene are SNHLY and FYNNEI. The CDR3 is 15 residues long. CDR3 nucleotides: TGTGCCAGCAGTGTCGGGACGGGAGGGACAGATACGCAGTATTTT. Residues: CASSVGTGGTDTQYF.

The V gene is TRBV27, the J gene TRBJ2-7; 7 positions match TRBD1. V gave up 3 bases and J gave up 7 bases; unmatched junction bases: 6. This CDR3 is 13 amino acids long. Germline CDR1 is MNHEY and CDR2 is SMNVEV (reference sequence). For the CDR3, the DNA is TGTGCCAGCAGTTTTTCCACAGGGGTGGAGCAGTACTTC. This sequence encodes CASSFSTGVEQYF.

DNA for the CDR3: TGTGCCAGCTCACTGTTGCCAGAGGAGACCCAGTACTTC. Translation gives CASSLLPEETQYF. The gene calls are TRBV18 and TRBJ2-5; no clear D. The CDR3 sequence is 13 residues long. V lost 4 bases and J 5 bases, leaving 11 bases between the germline ends. From germline, CDR1 is KGHSH and CDR2 LQKENI.

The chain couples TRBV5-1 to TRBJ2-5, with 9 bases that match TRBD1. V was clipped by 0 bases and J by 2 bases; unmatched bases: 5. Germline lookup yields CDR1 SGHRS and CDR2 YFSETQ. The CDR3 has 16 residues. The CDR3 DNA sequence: TGCGCCAGCAGCTTGGAACAGGGGGCATGGCAAGAGACCCAGTACTTC. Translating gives CASSLEQGAWQETQYF.

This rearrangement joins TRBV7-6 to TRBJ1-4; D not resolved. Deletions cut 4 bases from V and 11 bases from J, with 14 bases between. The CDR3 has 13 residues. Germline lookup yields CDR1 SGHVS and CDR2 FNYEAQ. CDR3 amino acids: CASSSPSKGKLFF. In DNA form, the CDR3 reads TGTGCCAGCAGCTCCCCTTCAAAGGGCAAACTGTTTTTT.

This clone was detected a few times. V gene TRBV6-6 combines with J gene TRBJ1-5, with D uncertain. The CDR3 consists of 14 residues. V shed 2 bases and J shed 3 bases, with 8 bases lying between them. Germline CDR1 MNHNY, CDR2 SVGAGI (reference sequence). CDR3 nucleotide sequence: TGTGCCAGCAGTTACGTGTCATCCAATCAGCCCCAGCATTTT. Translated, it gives CASSYVSSNQPQHF.

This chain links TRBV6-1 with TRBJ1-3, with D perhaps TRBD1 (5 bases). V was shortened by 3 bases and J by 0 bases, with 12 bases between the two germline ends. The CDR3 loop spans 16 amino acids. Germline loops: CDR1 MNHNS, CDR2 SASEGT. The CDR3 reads CASSDTGSSSGNTIYF. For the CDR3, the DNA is TGTGCCAGCAGTGATACAGGTTCGAGCTCTGGAAACACCATATATTTT.

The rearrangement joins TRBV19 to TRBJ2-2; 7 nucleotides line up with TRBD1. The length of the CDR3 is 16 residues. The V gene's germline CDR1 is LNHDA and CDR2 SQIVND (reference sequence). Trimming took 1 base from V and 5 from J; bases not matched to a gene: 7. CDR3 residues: CASSIGDRVRTGELFF. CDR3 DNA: TGTGCCAGTAGTATAGGCGACAGGGTACGGACCGGGGAGCTGTTTTTT.

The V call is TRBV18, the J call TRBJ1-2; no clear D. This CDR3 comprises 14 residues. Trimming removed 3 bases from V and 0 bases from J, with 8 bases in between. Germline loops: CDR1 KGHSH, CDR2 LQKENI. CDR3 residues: CASSPQSANYGYTF. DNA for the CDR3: TGTGCCAGCTCACCTCAGAGCGCTAACTATGGCTACACCTTC.

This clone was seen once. DNA for the CDR3: TGTGCCTGGACCCCCCGGGACAGGGGTTATAGGACAGATACGCAGTATTTT. This translates into CAWTPRDRGYRTDTQYF. J is TRBJ2-3 and V is TRBV30, with TRBD1 matching 10 bases. Germline assignment: CDR1 GTSNPN and CDR2 SVGIG (reference sequence). V dropped 4 bases and J dropped 3; count of bases not matched to a gene: 13. The CDR3 sequence is 17 residues long.

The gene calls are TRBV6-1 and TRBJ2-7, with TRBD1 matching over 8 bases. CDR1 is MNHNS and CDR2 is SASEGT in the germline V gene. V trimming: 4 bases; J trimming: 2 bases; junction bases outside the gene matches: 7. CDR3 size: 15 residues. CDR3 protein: CASSGGTGGPYEQYF. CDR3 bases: TGTGCCAGCAGTGGTGGAACAGGGGGACCCTACGAGCAGTACTTC.

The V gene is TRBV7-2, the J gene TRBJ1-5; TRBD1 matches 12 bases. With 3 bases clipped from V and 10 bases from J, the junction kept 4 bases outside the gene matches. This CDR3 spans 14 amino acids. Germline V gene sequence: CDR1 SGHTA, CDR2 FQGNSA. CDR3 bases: TGTGCCAGCAGCTTTAGGGACAGGGGGCGACCCCAGCATTTT. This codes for CASSFRDRGRPQHF.

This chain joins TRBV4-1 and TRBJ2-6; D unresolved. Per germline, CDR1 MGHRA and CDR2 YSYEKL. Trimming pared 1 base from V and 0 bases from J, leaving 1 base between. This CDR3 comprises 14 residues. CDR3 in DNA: TGCGCCAGCAGCCAAGCCTCTGGGGCCAACGTCCTGACTTTC. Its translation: CASSQASGANVLTF.

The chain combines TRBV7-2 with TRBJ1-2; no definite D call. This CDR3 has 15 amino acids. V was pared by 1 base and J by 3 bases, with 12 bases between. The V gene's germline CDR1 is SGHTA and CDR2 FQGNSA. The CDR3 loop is CASSLVKGWDYGYTF. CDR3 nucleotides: TGTGCCAGCAGCTTAGTTAAGGGTTGGGACTATGGCTACACCTTC.

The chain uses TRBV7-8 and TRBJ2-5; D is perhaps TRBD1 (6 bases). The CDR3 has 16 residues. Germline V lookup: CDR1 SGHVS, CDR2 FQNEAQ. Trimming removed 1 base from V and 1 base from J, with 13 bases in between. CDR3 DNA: TGTGCCAGCAGCTTAGATCCACGGACAGTCCAAGAGACCCAGTACTTC. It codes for CASSLDPRTVQETQYF.

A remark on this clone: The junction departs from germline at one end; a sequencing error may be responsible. CDR3 loop: CASSSEYGYEQYF. In DNA form, the CDR3 reads TGTGCTAGCAGCTCAGAGTACGGGTACGAGCAGTACTTC. The gene calls are TRBV7-7 and TRBJ2-7; D ambiguous. The CDR3 runs to 13 residues. Germline V lookup: CDR1 SSHAT, CDR2 FNYEAQ (reference sequence).

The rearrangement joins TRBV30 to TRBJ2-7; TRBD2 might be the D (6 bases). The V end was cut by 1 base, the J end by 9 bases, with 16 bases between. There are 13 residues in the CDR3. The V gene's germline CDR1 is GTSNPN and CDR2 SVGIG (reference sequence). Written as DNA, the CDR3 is TGTGCCTGGAGTGGCGGGGTCAAGGCGGGGCAGTACTTC. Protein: CAWSGGVKAGQYF.

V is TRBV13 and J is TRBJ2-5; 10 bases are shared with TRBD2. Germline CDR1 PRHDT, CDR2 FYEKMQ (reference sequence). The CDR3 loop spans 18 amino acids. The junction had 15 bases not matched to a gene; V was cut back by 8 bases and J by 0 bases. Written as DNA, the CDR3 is TGTGCCAGCGGCCCTAGCGGGGGCTGGGGGACCCACCAAGAGACCCAGTACTTC. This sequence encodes CASGPSGGWGTHQETQYF.